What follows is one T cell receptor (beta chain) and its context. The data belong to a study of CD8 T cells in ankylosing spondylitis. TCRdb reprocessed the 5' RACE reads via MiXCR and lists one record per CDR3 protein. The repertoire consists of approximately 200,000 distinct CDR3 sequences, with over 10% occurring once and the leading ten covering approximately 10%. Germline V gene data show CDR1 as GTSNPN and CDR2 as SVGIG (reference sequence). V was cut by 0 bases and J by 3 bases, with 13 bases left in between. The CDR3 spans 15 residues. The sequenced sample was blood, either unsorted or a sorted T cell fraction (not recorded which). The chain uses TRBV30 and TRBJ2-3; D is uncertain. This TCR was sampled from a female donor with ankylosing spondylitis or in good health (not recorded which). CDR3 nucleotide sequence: TGTGCCTGGAGTGTTAAATCAAGCGTGACAGATACGCAGTATTTT. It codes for CAWSVKSSVTDTQYF.